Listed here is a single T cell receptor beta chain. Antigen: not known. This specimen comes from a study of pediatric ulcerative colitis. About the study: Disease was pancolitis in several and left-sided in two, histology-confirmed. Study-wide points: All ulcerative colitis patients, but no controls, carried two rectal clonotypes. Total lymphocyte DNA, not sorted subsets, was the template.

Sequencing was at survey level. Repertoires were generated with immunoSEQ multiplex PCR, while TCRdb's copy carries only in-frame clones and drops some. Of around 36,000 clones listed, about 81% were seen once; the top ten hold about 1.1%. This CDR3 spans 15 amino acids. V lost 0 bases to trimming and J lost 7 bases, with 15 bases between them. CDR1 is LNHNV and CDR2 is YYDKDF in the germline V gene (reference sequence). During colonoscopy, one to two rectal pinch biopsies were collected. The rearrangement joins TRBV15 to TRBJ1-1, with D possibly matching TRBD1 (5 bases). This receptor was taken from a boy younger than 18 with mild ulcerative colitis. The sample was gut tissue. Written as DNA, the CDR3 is TGTGCCACCAGCAGAGATGGGGGGAGGCAAATTGAAGCTTTCTTT. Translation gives CATSRDGGRQIEAFF.